Below, one T cell receptor beta chain is given with its context. The sample comes from a study of shared clonotypes between healthy human individuals. The run depth of the assay was deep. TCRdb's table, derived via immunoSEQ multiplex PCR, lists solely in-frame clones and lacks some. The sample includes approximately 1.5 million clones, around 98.5% of them seen just once. This receptor was obtained from a man younger than 45 in good health. The sequencing input was naive CD4+ T cells sorted from blood. Sample subset: CD45RA+ positively selected.

In DNA form, the CDR3 reads TGTGCCAGCAGCTTGTGGCAGGGCCATGAAAAACTGTTTTTT. Translating gives CASSLWQGHEKLFF. The gene calls are TRBV5-8 and TRBJ1-4; possible D gene TRBD1, 5 bases. The germline CDR1 and CDR2 sequences are SGHTS and YDEGEE. With 1 base removed from V and 6 bases from J, the gap between germline ends came to 10 bases. CDR3 length equals 14 residues.